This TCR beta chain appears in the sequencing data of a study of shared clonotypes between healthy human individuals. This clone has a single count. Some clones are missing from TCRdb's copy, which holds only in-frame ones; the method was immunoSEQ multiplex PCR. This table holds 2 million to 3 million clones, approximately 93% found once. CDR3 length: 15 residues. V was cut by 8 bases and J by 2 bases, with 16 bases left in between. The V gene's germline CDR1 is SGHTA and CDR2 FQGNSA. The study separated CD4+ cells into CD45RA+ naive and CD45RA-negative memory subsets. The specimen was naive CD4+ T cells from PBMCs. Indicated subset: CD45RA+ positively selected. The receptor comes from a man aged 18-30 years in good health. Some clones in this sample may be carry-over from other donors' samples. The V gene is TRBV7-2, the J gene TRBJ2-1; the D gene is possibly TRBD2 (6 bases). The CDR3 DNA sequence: TGTGCCAGCGCCGCTGCGGGGCGGACCTACAATGAGCAGTTCTTC. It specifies CASAAAGRTYNEQFF.